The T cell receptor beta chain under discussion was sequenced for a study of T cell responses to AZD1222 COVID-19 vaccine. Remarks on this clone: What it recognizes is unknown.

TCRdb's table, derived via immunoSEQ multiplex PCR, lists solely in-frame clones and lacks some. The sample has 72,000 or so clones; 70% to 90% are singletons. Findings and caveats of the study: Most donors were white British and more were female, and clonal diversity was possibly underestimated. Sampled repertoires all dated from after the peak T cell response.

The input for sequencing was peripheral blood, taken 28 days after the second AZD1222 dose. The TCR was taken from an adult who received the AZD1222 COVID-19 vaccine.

DNA for the CDR3: TGTGCCAGCAGTGCCCCGACAGGGTGGGGCGGTGGCGGGGAGCTGTTTTTT. Residues: CASSAPTGWGGGGELFF. The rearrangement joins TRBV6-1 to TRBJ2-2, with 7 bases identical to TRBD1. The CDR3 contains 17 residues. The V gene's germline CDR1 is MNHNS and CDR2 SASEGT. Trimming took 4 bases from V and 7 from J; bases not matched to a gene: 15.